This TCR beta chain came from a study of T cell responses to AZD1222 COVID-19 vaccine. Study overall: Pooled samples include second doses given at about 4 or 12 weeks. Notes on the study in general: The sample set comprised mostly white British donors with more females, and clonal diversity was possibly underestimated.

TCRdb's copy holds only in-frame clones and misses some; the assay was immunoSEQ multiplex PCR. The data contain some 140,000 clones, 92% of them singletons. Concerning this clone itself: Its antigen is not identified.

Trimming removed 7 bases from V and 8 bases from J; junction bases left unmatched: 11. The CDR3 totals 14 residues. Looked up from germline, CDR1 is SQVTM and CDR2 is ANQGSEA. This TCR was recovered from an adult in good health. The sample here was peripheral blood, taken on day 0 of AZD1222 vaccination. The chain joins TRBV29-1 to TRBJ2-1, with 10 bases identical to TRBD1. This CDR3 reads CSAPDRGSVDEQFF. CDR3 nucleotides: TGCAGCGCCCCGGACAGGGGGTCAGTTGATGAGCAGTTCTTC.